The 25 T cell receptor beta chains presented below share a single source sample, sequenced in a study of radiotherapy plus CTLA-4 blockade in lung cancer. Only in-frame clones appear in the TCRdb table, and some are missing; sequencing was by immunoSEQ multiplex PCR. This repertoire shows approximately 67,000 clones, under 85% found once; its top ten account for roughly 3.9%. The material sequenced was peripheral blood, taken from a patient treated with radiotherapy plus ipilimumab. All receptors derive from a human donor with non-small cell lung cancer who had a partial response to radiotherapy plus ipilimumab.

The CDR3 is CASEPGGPDTQYF. In DNA form, the CDR3 reads TGTGCCAGCGAACCAGGTGGTCCAGATACGCAGTATTTT. The chain recombines TRBV28 with TRBJ2-3; D gene unclear. Per the germline V gene, CDR1 is MDHEN and CDR2 is SYDVKM. The CDR3 runs to 13 residues. V dropped 8 bases and J dropped 4 bases, with 13 bases sitting between them.

The chain is built from TRBV5-4 and TRBJ2-7; TRBD1 aligns across 9 bases. This CDR3 region has 13 residues. V lost 4 bases to trimming and J lost 5 bases; unmatched junction nucleotides: 4. Germline V gives CDR1 SGHNT, CDR2 YYREEE (reference sequence). The CDR3 reads CASSGQGRDEQYF. CDR3 nucleotides: TGTGCCAGCAGCGGACAGGGGAGGGACGAGCAGTACTTC.

The gene calls are TRBV28 and TRBJ2-1; the match to TRBD2 covers 8 bases. With 2 bases clipped from V and 7 bases from J, the junction kept 10 bases outside the gene matches. The CDR3 is 16 residues long. Germline V gives CDR1 MDHEN, CDR2 SYDVKM. CDR3: CASSLASGLKGNEQFF. CDR3 nucleotides: TGTGCCAGCAGTTTAGCTAGCGGGTTAAAGGGAAATGAGCAGTTCTTC.

This rearrangement joins TRBV6-1 to TRBJ2-5, with TRBD1 matching 7 bases. Trimming removed 6 bases from V and 4 bases from J; junction bases left unmatched: 5. The CDR3 loop spans 13 amino acids. Germline CDR1 reads MNHNS; CDR2 reads SASEGT. CDR3 sequence reads: CASRETGVETQYF. In DNA, the CDR3 is TGTGCCAGCAGGGAAACAGGGGTAGAGACCCAGTACTTC.

The V call is TRBV18, the J call TRBJ2-1; a possible D gene is TRBD1 (6 bases). The germline V gene has CDR1 KGHSH and CDR2 LQKENI. CDR3 length equals 16 residues. V gave up 3 bases and J gave up 2 bases, with 14 bases separating them. This chain's CDR3 is CASSPSRGTAYNEQFF. In nucleotides, the CDR3 is TGTGCCAGCTCACCTTCGAGGGGGACGGCCTACAATGAGCAGTTCTTC.

This clone was seen at least ten times. The chain is built from TRBV7-9 and TRBJ1-4; 12 nucleotides align to TRBD1. This CDR3 region has 18 residues. Germline-derived CDR1 and CDR2 are SEHNR and FQNEAQ (reference sequence). J gave up 4 bases and V 2 bases, and 8 bases lay outside the gene matches. CDR3 protein: CASSLPSGQGAVNEKLFF. CDR3 sequence (DNA): TGTGCCAGCAGCTTACCATCGGGACAGGGGGCTGTTAATGAAAAACTGTTTTTT.

The chain uses TRBV4-1 and TRBJ2-1, with 7 bases fitting TRBD2. The germline gives CDR1 MGHRA, CDR2 YSYEKL. The ends lost 0 bases at V and 7 bases at J; junction bases unmatched: 9. The CDR3 extends over 16 amino acids. CDR3 protein: CASSQDGGTNSNEQFF. CDR3 nucleotides: TGCGCCAGCAGCCAAGATGGAGGGACTAACTCTAATGAGCAGTTCTTC.

This rearrangement joins TRBV11-2 to TRBJ2-2; D is uncertain. Looked up from germline, CDR1 is SGHAT and CDR2 is FQNNGV. CDR3 size: 14 residues. V gave up 1 base and J gave up 6 bases, with 9 bases separating them. The DNA for the CDR3 is TGTGCCAGCAGCTTAGCCACTTCACCCGGGGAGCTGTTTTTT. Translating it yields CASSLATSPGELFF.

The rearrangement joins TRBV30 to TRBJ1-5, with D possibly being TRBD1 (5 bases). Per germline, CDR1 GTSNPN and CDR2 SVGIG (reference sequence). The CDR3 is 16 amino acids. Trimming removed 2 bases at V and 1 base at J, with 15 bases between. CDR3: CAWSIRRAGSNQPQHF. CDR3 coding DNA: TGTGCCTGGAGTATACGCAGGGCGGGGAGCAATCAGCCCCAGCATTTT.

The rearrangement links TRBV5-1 to TRBJ2-3; the match to TRBD2 covers 9 bases. Germline CDR1 SGHRS, CDR2 YFSETQ. The CDR3 spans 16 residues. The ends lost 0 bases at V and 5 bases at J; junction bases unmatched: 7. CDR3 in DNA: TGCGCCAGCAGCTTGGGTAGCGGGGGCGCGGGAGATACGCAGTATTTT. Protein: CASSLGSGGAGDTQYF. The whole variable domain, remainder taken from reference TRBV5-1 and TRBJ2-3, is KAGVTQTPRYLIKTRGQQVTLSCSPISGHRSVSWYQQTPGQGLQFLFEYFSETQRNKGNFPGRFSGRQFSNSRSEMNVSTLELGDSALYLCASSLGSGGAGDTQYFGPGTRLTVL.

This clone has a handful of counts. V and J are TRBV28 and TRBJ2-1; D is unclear. V lost 6 bases and J lost 1, with 13 bases in between. This CDR3 is 15 amino acids long. Germline V gives CDR1 MDHEN, CDR2 SYDVKM. The CDR3 here is CASRPLVTSYNEQFF. The CDR3, as DNA: TGTGCCAGCAGGCCCCTAGTTACTTCCTACAATGAGCAGTTCTTC.

J is TRBJ2-4 and V is TRBV11-2; weak D call: TRBD2 (6 bases). The CDR3 consists of 12 residues. Deletions cut 8 bases from V and 7 bases from J, with 12 bases between. Germline V gene lookup returns CDR1 SGHAT and CDR2 FQNNGV. Written as DNA, the CDR3 is TGTGCCAGCTCCGCGGGGAGGAACATTCAGTACTTC. Translation gives CASSAGRNIQYF. Complete variable domain (other parts from reference TRBV11-2 and TRBJ2-4): EAGVAQSPRYKIIEKRQSVAFWCNPISGHATLYWYQQILGQGPKLLIQFQNNGVVDDSQLPKDRFSAERLKGVDSTLKIQPAKLEDSAVYLCASSAGRNIQYFGAGTRLSVL.

CDR3 DNA: TGTGCCAGCAGTTTCCGGGACAGGGGGTATAATGAGCAGTTCTTC. Protein sequence: CASSFRDRGYNEQFF. The chain is built from TRBV28 and TRBJ2-1, with 11 bases lining up with TRBD1. This CDR3 comprises 15 residues. Trimming cost V 3 bases and J 7 bases; bases outside gene matches: 5. The germline CDR1 and CDR2 sequences are MDHEN and SYDVKM.

This clone has just one count. This chain links TRBV5-1 with TRBJ2-1; 10 bases line up with TRBD2. Trimming removed 4 bases from V and 3 bases from J; junction bases left unmatched: 7. Germline loops: CDR1 SGHRS, CDR2 YFSETQ. This CDR3 is 16 amino acids long. CDR3 residues: CASSPGLAAIYNEQFF. The CDR3 DNA follows: TGCGCCAGCAGCCCCGGACTAGCGGCCATCTACAATGAGCAGTTCTTC.

The chain uses TRBV2 and TRBJ2-5, with 8 bases matching TRBD2. The CDR3 totals 16 residues. Germline CDR1 is SNHLY and CDR2 is FYNNEI. Losses at the gene ends were 3 bases for V and 5 bases for J; bases not matched to a gene: 11. This CDR3 reads CASSEGLEFRVETQYF. Written as DNA, the CDR3 is TGTGCCAGCAGTGAGGGACTAGAATTTAGGGTGGAGACCCAGTACTTC.

This clone was counted a single time. This chain uses TRBV5-1 with TRBJ1-2; D unclear. V was pared by 4 bases and J by 2 bases, with 15 bases between. The CDR3 length is 15 residues. Per germline, CDR1 SGHRS and CDR2 YFSETQ. This chain's CDR3 is CASSLLPGINYGYTF. The DNA for the CDR3 is TGCGCCAGCAGCCTGCTTCCGGGAATAAACTATGGCTACACCTTC.

The chain carries TRBV28 and TRBJ1-3; 7 bases line up with TRBD1. V lost 5 bases, J lost 10 bases, and 14 bases stayed unmatched. The CDR3 length is 15 residues. CDR1 MDHEN and CDR2 SYDVKM come from the germline V gene. CDR3 nucleotide sequence: TGTGCCAGCAGTCACGGGGACAGAATGGCTGCGACCATATATTTT. It specifies CASSHGDRMAATIYF. Drawing the rest from reference TRBV28 and TRBJ1-3, the complete variable domain is DVKVTQSSRYLVKRTGEKVFLECVQDMDHENMFWYRQDPGLGLRLIYFSYDVKMKEKGDIPEGYSVSREKKERFSLILESASTNQTSMYLCASSHGDRMAATIYFGEGSWLTVV.

There are a few counts of this clone. The J gene is TRBJ1-5, the V gene TRBV30, with a weak D call TRBD1 (6 bases). This CDR3 has 14 amino acids. Between the trimmed V and J ends, which lost 0 bases and 5 bases, there was a span of 11 bases. Germline assignment: CDR1 GTSNPN and CDR2 SVGIG (reference sequence). The CDR3 loop reads CAWSVKGGDQPQHF. In DNA form, the CDR3 reads TGTGCCTGGAGTGTCAAAGGGGGGGATCAGCCCCAGCATTTT.

The chain links TRBV19 to TRBJ1-2; 9 bases are shared with TRBD1. The CDR3 contains 16 residues. The V gene's germline CDR1 is LNHDA and CDR2 SQIVND (reference sequence). With 3 bases clipped from V and 4 bases from J, the junction kept 9 bases outside the gene matches. The DNA of the CDR3 is TGTGCCAGTAGTATGGGGACAGGGCCAGGGAGCTATGGCTACACCTTC. It encodes CASSMGTGPGSYGYTF.

This chain links TRBV6-5 with TRBJ1-1; tentative D call: TRBD1 (6 bases). CDR3 length: 15 residues. V was clipped by 5 bases and J by 4 bases, with 17 bases between them. The germline V gene encodes CDR1 MNHEY and CDR2 SVGAGI. The CDR3 loop reads CASSAQQGPSTEAFF. The CDR3 DNA follows: TGTGCCAGCAGTGCCCAACAGGGCCCCAGCACTGAAGCTTTCTTT.

The chain carries TRBV5-1 and TRBJ1-4; TRBD1 matches at 10 bases. The CDR3 runs 14 residues. Germline V gene lookup returns CDR1 SGHRS and CDR2 YFSETQ. V dropped 0 bases and J dropped 7; count of bases not matched to a gene: 0. CDR3 nucleotides: TGCGCCAGCAGCTTGGGACAGGGGGCTGAAAAACTGTTTTTT. Protein product: CASSLGQGAEKLFF.

The chain uses TRBV4-1 and TRBJ2-3; 7 bases match TRBD2. The CDR3 has 16 residues. Germline trimming cut 0 bases from V and 5 bases from J; bases unmatched to any gene: 8. Germline values: CDR1 MGHRA, CDR2 YSYEKL. Here the CDR3 reads CASSQEIGREIDTQYF. CDR3 DNA sequence: TGCGCCAGCAGCCAAGAAATTGGGCGGGAGATAGATACGCAGTATTTT.

This clone was detected a few times. The chain recombines TRBV28 with TRBJ2-3; no clear D gene. CDR1 is MDHEN, CDR2 SYDVKM, per germline. Deletions cut 2 bases from V and 7 bases from J, with 4 bases between. CDR3 length: 11 residues. The CDR3 DNA follows: TGTGCCAGCAGTTTAGAGCATACGCAGTATTTT. Translation: CASSLEHTQYF.

The chain joins TRBV5-4 to TRBJ1-1; possible D gene TRBD1, 5 bases. V was pared by 2 bases and J by 4 bases, with 12 bases between. The V gene's germline CDR1 is SGHNT and CDR2 YYREEE (reference sequence). The CDR3 loop spans 14 amino acids. Written as DNA, the CDR3 is TGTGCCAGCAGCTTAAACCAGGGATCCACTGAAGCTTTCTTT. This codes for CASSLNQGSTEAFF.

The chain couples TRBV5-1 to TRBJ2-7; D is possibly TRBD1 (7 bases). Germline lookup yields CDR1 SGHRS and CDR2 YFSETQ. V was clipped by 5 bases and J by 9 bases, with 18 bases between them. The CDR3 has 13 residues. In nucleotides, the CDR3 is TGCGCCAGCAGGATGGAGGGGGCGCAGGTGCAGTACTTC. Protein sequence: CASRMEGAQVQYF. Based on the CDR3 plus reference TRBV5-1 and TRBJ2-7, the full variable domain is KAGVTQTPRYLIKTRGQQVTLSCSPISGHRSVSWYQQTPGQGLQFLFEYFSETQRNKGNFPGRFSGRQFSNSRSEMNVSTLELGDSALYLCASRMEGAQVQYFGPGTRLTVT.